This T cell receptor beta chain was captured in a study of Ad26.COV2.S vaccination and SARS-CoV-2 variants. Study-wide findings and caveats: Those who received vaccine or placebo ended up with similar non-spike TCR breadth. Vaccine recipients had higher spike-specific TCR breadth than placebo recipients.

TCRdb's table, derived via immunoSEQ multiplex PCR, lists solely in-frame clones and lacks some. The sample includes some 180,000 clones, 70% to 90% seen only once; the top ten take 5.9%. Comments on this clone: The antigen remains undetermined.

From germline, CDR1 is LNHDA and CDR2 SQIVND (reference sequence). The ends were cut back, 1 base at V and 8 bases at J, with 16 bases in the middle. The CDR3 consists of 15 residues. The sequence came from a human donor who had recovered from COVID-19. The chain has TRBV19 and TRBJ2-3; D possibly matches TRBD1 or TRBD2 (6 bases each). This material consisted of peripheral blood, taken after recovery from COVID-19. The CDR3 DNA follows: TGTGCCAGTAGTATAGGCCCGGGGGCGTCAGGTACGCAGTATTTT. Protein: CASSIGPGASGTQYF.